This T cell receptor (beta chain) appears in the sequencing data of a study of T-cell reconstitution after alpha-beta-depleted transplantation in children. The CDR3 sequence is 11 residues long. Per germline, CDR1 SNHLY and CDR2 FYNNEI. The V and J ends lost 6 bases and 5 bases respectively, with 5 bases between them. A few counts support this clonotype. Antigen unknown. Unique molecular identifiers were incorporated into the prepared TCRbeta library. TCRdb re-derived calls from the PCR reads in MiXCR, one entry per CDR3 protein. The sample contains about 610,000 distinct CDR3 sequences, 25% to 30% of which appear only once. Study results and caveats: Newly made T cells mostly supplied T-cell counts and diversity one year after transplant. Several hundred expanded graft clones reportedly were the source of alpha-beta T cells about two months after transplant.

The sequence came from a boy less than two years old with Wiskott-Aldrich syndrome, due to receive a stem cell transplant. Source: PBMCs, taken before TCRalphabeta/CD19-depleted stem cell transplant. V gene TRBV2 combines with J gene TRBJ2-1; D is undetermined. CDR3 DNA sequence: TGTGCCAGCAGCGGAGACAATGAGCAGTTCTTC. Translated: CASSGDNEQFF.